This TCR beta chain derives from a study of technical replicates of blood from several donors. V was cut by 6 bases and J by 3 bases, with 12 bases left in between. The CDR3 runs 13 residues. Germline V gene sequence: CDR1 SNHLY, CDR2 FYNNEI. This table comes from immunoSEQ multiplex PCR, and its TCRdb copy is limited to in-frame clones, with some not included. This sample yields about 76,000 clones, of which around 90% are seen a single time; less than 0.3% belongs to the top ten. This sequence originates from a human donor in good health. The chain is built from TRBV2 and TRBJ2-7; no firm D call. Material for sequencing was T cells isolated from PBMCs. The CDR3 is CASRAGSIYEQYF. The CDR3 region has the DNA TGTGCCAGCAGGGCAGGCAGTATCTACGAGCAGTACTTC.